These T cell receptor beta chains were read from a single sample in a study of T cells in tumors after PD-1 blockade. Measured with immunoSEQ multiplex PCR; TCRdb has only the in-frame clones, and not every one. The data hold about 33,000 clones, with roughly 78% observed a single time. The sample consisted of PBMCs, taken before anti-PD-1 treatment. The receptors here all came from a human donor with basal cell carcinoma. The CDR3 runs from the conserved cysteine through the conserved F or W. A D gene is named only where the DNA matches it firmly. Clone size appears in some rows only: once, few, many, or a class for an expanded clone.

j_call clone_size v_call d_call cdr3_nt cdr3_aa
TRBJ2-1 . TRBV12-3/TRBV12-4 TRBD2 TGTGCCAGCAGTTCATCGACTAGCGCGTTCCATGTCTTC CASSSSTSAFHVF
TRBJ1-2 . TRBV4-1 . TGCGCCAGCAGCCAAGATACGGGGAATGGCTATGGCTACACCTTC CASSQDTGNGYGYTF
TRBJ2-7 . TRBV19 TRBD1 TGTGCCAGTAGTATAGGGACAGGCTCCTACGAGCAGTACTTC CASSIGTGSYEQYF
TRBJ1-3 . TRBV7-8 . TGTGCCAGCAGCTTATGGGCCGAAACTGGAAACACCATATATTTT CASSLWAETGNTIYF
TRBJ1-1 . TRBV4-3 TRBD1 TGCGCCAGCAGCCAAGAGATCGACAGGGACACTGAAGCTTTCTTT CASSQEIDRDTEAFF
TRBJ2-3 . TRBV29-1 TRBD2 TGCAGCGTATCCGGGGGGTTCGCAGGGAGGTCTGCAGATACGCAGTATTTT CSVSGGFAGRSADTQYF
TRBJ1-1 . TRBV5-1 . TGCGCCAGCAGCTTATGGGGGGAGCACACTGAAGCTTTCTTT CASSLWGEHTEAFF
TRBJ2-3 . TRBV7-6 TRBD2 TGTGCCAGCAGCTTACTAGCGGGAGACGCAGATACGCAGTATTTT CASSLLAGDADTQYF
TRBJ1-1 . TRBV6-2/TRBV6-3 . TGTGCCAGCAGTTACGGGGCAGCTCGGGTGGCTGAAGCTTTCTTT CASSYGAARVAEAFF
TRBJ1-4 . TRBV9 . TGTGCCAGCAGCGCCGGGAGTTTTGGGACTGAAAAACTGTTTTTT CASSAGSFGTEKLFF
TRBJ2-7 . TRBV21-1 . TGTGCCAGCAGCATGCCCGATAGGACAGGGCTCCACGAGCAGTACTTC CASSMPDRTGLHEQYF
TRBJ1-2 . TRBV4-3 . TGCGCCAGCAGCCAAGACTCGATGGCAGGTCGCGGCTACACCTTC CASSQDSMAGRGYTF
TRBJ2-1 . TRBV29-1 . TGCAGCGTTTATCAGAGTTACAATGAGCAGTTCTTC CSVYQSYNEQFF
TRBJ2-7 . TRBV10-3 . TGTGCCATCAGTGAAGGGAACTCCTACGAGCAGTACTTC CAISEGNSYEQYF
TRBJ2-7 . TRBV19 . TGTGCCAGCGAACGACGCGCAGGGAGCTCCTACGAGCAGTACTTC CASERRAGSSYEQYF
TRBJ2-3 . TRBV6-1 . TGTGCCATCGAGGGGGGGGCACGCACAGATACGCAGTATTTT CAIEGGARTDTQYF
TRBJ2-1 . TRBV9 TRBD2 TGTGCCAGCAGCCGTCAACCTAGCGGGACAGTCAATGAGCAGTTCTTC CASSRQPSGTVNEQFF
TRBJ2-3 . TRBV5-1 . TGCGCCAGCAGCTTGGCCTTAGGGAATATAGATACGCAGTATTTT CASSLALGNIDTQYF
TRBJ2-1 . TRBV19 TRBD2 TGTGCCAGTAGTATACCTGCGGGGGGGCTCTACAATGAGCAGTTCTTC CASSIPAGGLYNEQFF
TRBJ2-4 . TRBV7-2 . TGTGCCAGCAGTCGAGACAGAGCCAAAAACATTCAGTACTTC CASSRDRAKNIQYF
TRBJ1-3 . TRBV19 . TGTGCCAGTAGTATAGACCGCTCGTTCCTCGGAAACACCATATATTTT CASSIDRSFLGNTIYF
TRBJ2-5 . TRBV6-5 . TGTGCCAGCAGTTACGGCGGGGAGGAGACCCAGTACTTC CASSYGGEETQYF
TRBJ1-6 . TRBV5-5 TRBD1 TGTGCCAGCAGTTTAAACGCCGGGACAGGGAATTCACCCCTCCACTTT CASSLNAGTGNSPLHF
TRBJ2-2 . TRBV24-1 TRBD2 TGTGCCACCAGTGATTTGCCCGGGGGGGAGAACACCGGGGAGCTGTTTTTT CATSDLPGGENTGELFF
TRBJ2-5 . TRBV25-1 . TGTGCCAGCAGTGAATTGGGGGCCCTCCCAGGAGAGACCCAGTACTTC CASSELGALPGETQYF
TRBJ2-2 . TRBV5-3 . TGTGCCAGAAGCTTATCTTACATGGACCCCCCAGGCACCGGGGAGCTGTTTTTT CARSLSYMDPPGTGELFF
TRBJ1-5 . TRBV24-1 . TGTGCCACCAGTGATTTGCTGTCTAATCAGCCCCAGCATTTT CATSDLLSNQPQHF
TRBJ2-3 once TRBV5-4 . TGTGCCAGCAGCTTGGAAAGGGGCACAGATACGCAGTATTTT CASSLERGTDTQYF
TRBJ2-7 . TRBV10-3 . TGTGCCATTCAGGATACAGTTTACTACGAGCAGTACTTC CAIQDTVYYEQYF
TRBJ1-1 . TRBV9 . TGTGCCAGCAGCGTAGCTTTTAACACTGAAGCTTTCTTT CASSVAFNTEAFF
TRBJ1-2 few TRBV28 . TGTGCCAGCAGTTTTGACAGCTATAACTATGGCTACACCTTC CASSFDSYNYGYTF
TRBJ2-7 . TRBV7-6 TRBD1 TGTGCCAGCAGAGGGACAGGGGGCGGTTACGAGCAGTACTTC CASRGTGGGYEQYF
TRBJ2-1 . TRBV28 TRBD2 TGTGCCAGCAGTTTCCCCAAAGGTAGCGGGGCCTACAATGAGCAGTTCTTC CASSFPKGSGAYNEQFF
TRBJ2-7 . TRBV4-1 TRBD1 TGCGCCAGCAGCCAAGGCGACAGGGGGTCCTACGAGCAGTACTTC CASSQGDRGSYEQYF
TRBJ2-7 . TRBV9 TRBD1 TGTGCCAGCAGCGCGGCACCGGGACAGAGCCTCTACGAGCAGTACTTC CASSAAPGQSLYEQYF
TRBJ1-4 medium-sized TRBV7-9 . TGTGCGGGGGGGAATGAAAAACTGTTTTTT CAGGNEKLFF
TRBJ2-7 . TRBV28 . TGTGCCAGCAGTTTTAATATACTAGGAGAGCAGTACTTC CASSFNILGEQYF
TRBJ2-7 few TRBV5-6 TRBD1 TGTGCCAGCAGGCCAACAGGGGGAGGCGAGCAGTACTTC CASRPTGGGEQYF
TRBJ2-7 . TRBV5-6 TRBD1 TGTGCCAGCAGCTTGATTGGACAGGGGGCCTACGAGCAGTACTTC CASSLIGQGAYEQYF
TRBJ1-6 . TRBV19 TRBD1 TGTGCCAGTACCATTGACAGGGCCGCTTCACCCCTCCACTTT CASTIDRAASPLHF
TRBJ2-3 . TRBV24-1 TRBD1 TGTGCCACCAGTTCTGACAGGGAGAGAACAGATACGCAGTATTTT CATSSDRERTDTQYF
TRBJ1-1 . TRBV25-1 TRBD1 TGTGCCAGCAGTTCGTACAGGGGGGAGGCCACTGAAGCTTTCTTT CASSSYRGEATEAFF
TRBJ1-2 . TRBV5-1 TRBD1 TGCGCCAGCAGCTTGGAAGGACAGGGTAATGGGACCTTC CASSLEGQGNGTF
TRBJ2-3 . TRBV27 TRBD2 TGTGCCAGCAAACTCGGACTAGAGGGTACAGATACGCAGTATTTT CASKLGLEGTDTQYF
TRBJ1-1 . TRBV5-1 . TGCGCCAGCAGCACGGATGTGCAACAAGGTGAAGCTTTCTTT CASSTDVQQGEAFF
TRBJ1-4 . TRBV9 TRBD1 TGTGCCAGCAGCCCCAGACAGGGACCCCCGGATGAAAAACTGTTTTTT CASSPRQGPPDEKLFF
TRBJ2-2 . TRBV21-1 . TGTGCCAGCAGCCTTACTAGCGGGAGGGCCGGGGAGCTGTTTTTT CASSLTSGRAGELFF
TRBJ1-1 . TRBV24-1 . TGTGCCACCGCCAGTCGGGGCTACACTGAAGCTTTCTTT CATASRGYTEAFF
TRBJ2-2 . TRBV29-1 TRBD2 TGCAGCGTTGAAGAGACTAGCGCCGGGGAGCTGTTTTTT CSVEETSAGELFF
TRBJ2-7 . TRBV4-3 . TGCGCCAGCAGCCCAAGCGGCCCAGGGAGCTCCTACGAGCAGTACTTC CASSPSGPGSSYEQYF
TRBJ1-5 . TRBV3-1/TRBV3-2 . TGTGCCAGCAGCCAAGGGCGGGGAATTAGCAATCAGCCCCAGCATTTT CASSQGRGISNQPQHF
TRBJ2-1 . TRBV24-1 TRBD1 TGTGCCACCAGTGATGGTCTGGGGACAGGCAATGAGCAGTTCTTC CATSDGLGTGNEQFF
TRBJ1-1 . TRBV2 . TGTGCCAGCAGTGAGACCGGGACCCCCGAGGGTGAAGCTTTCTTC CASSETGTPEGEAFF
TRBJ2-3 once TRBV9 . TGTGCCAGCAGCCCTCCGGGACCAGCAGGGCAAGATACGCAGTATTTT CASSPPGPAGQDTQYF
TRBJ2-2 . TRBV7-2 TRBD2 TGTGCCAGCAGCCAAGGACTAGCGGGACCCGGGGAGCTGTTTTTT CASSQGLAGPGELFF
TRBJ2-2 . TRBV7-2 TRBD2 TGTGCCAGCAGCCAGGCAGTAGCGGGAGGAACCGGGGAGCTGTTTTTT CASSQAVAGGTGELFF
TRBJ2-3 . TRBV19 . TGTGCCAGTAGCTTTCGCGGAAGCGGGACAGATACGCAGTATTTT CASSFRGSGTDTQYF
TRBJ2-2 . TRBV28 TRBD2 TGTGCCAGCAGTTTACCTCTCTGGGCTAGCGGGAGAGCTTCGACCGGGGAGCTGTTTTTT CASSLPLWASGRASTGELFF